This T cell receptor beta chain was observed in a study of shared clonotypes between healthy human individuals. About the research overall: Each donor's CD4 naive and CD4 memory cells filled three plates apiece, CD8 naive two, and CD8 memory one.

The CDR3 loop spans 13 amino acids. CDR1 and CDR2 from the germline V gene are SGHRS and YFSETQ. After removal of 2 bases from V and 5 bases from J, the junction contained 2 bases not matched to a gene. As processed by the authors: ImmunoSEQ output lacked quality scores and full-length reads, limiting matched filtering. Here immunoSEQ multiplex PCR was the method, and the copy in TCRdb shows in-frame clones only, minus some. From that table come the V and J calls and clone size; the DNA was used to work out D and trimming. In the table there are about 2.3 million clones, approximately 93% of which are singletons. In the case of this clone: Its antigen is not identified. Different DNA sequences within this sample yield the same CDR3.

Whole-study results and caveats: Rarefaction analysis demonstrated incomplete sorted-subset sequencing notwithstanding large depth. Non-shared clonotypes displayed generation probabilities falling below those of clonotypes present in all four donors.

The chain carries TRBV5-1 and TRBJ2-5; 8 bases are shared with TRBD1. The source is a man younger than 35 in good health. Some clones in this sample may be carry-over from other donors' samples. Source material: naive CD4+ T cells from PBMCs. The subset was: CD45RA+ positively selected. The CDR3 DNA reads TGCGCCAGCAGCTTACAGGGGGTCGAGACCCAGTACTTC. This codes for CASSLQGVETQYF.